This entry lists 12 T cell receptor beta chains sequenced from one sample in a study. MiXCR was run by TCRdb on the RT-PCR reads, yielding one entry per CDR3 protein. The sample shows about 700,000 distinct CDR3 sequences, approximately 15% of them seen only once. Input material: memory CD4+ T cells from blood. The receptors here all came from a female donor in good health, serving as a healthy control.

Only a few counts were recorded for this clonotype. The rearrangement uses TRBV6-1 and TRBJ1-4; D unclear. The length of the CDR3 is 17 residues. V lost 4 bases and J 8 bases, leaving 23 bases between the germline ends. Germline-derived CDR1 and CDR2 are MNHNS and SASEGT. The DNA of the CDR3 is TGTGCCAGCAGTGGCGCCATTCGAGGGCAGCTCGGGGAAAAACTGTTTTTT. It translates to CASSGAIRGQLGEKLFF.

This clonotype appeared a few times. V gene TRBV5-4 combines with J gene TRBJ2-1; D possibly corresponds to TRBD2 (6 bases). CDR1 and CDR2 from the germline V gene are SGHNT and YYREEE (reference sequence). The CDR3 covers 14 residues. Trimming left V 2 bases short and J 8 bases short, with 14 bases between. Here the CDR3 reads CASSFGTLGYEQFF. The CDR3 DNA reads TGTGCCAGCAGCTTCGGGACTCTAGGATATGAGCAGTTCTTC.

In its sample, this clonotype was seen a few times. The rearrangement uses TRBV6-6 and TRBJ1-2, with D uncertain. The CDR3 loop spans 16 amino acids. V lost 2 bases, J lost 7 bases, and 20 bases lay in between. Germline CDR1 MNHNY, CDR2 SVGAGI (reference sequence). The CDR3 loop reads CASSYKEGDSSPGYTF. DNA of the CDR3: TGTGCCAGCAGTTACAAAGAGGGCGATTCCTCCCCTGGCTACACCTTC.

The sample holds a few counts of this clonotype. The chain couples TRBV5-1 to TRBJ1-1; perhaps TRBD1 as D (6 bases). The germline V gene encodes CDR1 SGHRS and CDR2 YFSETQ. The V gene lost 4 bases and the J gene lost 1 base, with 14 bases spanning the gap. The CDR3 length is 15 residues. For the CDR3, the DNA is TGCGCCAGCAGCAAGGGGGAGACAGGGAACACTGAAGCTTTCTTT. Translating gives CASSKGETGNTEAFF.

This clonotype was observed a single time. The chain uses TRBV27 and TRBJ1-1; no definite D call. The V end lost 5 bases, the J end lost 5 bases, and 18 bases lay between the germline ends. CDR3 length equals 15 residues. The germline V gene encodes CDR1 MNHEY and CDR2 SMNVEV (reference sequence). CDR3 loop: CASSPLTGKETEAFF. CDR3 DNA sequence: TGTGCCAGCAGTCCCCTGACCGGGAAGGAGACTGAAGCTTTCTTT.

This chain connects TRBV18 to TRBJ2-1; D remains unclear. V lost 6 bases and J lost 8, with 11 bases in between. This CDR3 spans 12 amino acids. Germline lookup yields CDR1 KGHSH and CDR2 LQKENI. The DNA for the CDR3 is TGTGCCAGCTCCGCTTCTGGGCATGAGCAGTTCTTC. Encoded protein: CASSASGHEQFF.

This clonotype turned up a few times. V is TRBV4-3 and J is TRBJ2-2, with D possibly being TRBD1 (6 bases). Between the trimmed V and J ends, which lost 5 bases and 6 bases, there was a span of 16 bases. This CDR3 has 15 amino acids. The germline V gene encodes CDR1 LGHNA and CDR2 YSLEER. The CDR3 bases are TGCGCCAGCAGCACAGGGCACCCTCCCCCCGGGGAGCTGTTTTTT. Translating it yields CASSTGHPPPGELFF.

The rearrangement links TRBV4-2 to TRBJ2-7; maybe TRBD2 (5 bases). The CDR3 is made up of 16 amino acids. V lost 1 base and J lost 6, with 19 bases in between. Per the germline V gene, CDR1 is LGHNA and CDR2 is YNFKEQ. In nucleotides, the CDR3 is TGTGCCAGCAGCCAAGGCAGAGAGACGGCGGGCCGCGAGCAGTACTTC. The encoded protein is CASSQGRETAGREQYF.

This clonotype was picked up a small number of times. J is TRBJ2-3 and V is TRBV3-1; 7 bases agree with TRBD2. The trim removed 4 bases at V and 2 bases at J, leaving 3 bases unmatched. CDR1 LGHDT and CDR2 YNNKEL come from the germline V gene (reference sequence). This CDR3 comprises 14 residues. The chain's CDR3 is CASSRLADTDTQYF. Here the CDR3 DNA reads TGTGCCAGCAGCCGTCTAGCGGACACAGATACGCAGTATTTT.

This clonotype showed up many times. The chain joins TRBV6-2 or TRBV6-3 to TRBJ1-2; D is ambiguous. CDR3 length equals 11 residues. From germline, CDR1 is MNHEY and CDR2 SVGEGT. Trimming left V 2 bases short and J 8 bases short, with 6 bases between. CDR3 sequence: CASSYHGGYTF. CDR3 in DNA: TGTGCCAGCAGTTACCACGGCGGCTACACCTTC.

This clonotype has a count of ten or more. The V gene is TRBV7-3, the J gene TRBJ2-3; weak D call: TRBD2 (6 bases). The CDR3 loop spans 16 amino acids. The germline V gene has CDR1 SGHTA and CDR2 FQGTGA. Trimming took 2 bases from V and 1 from J, leaving 13 bases between them. CDR3 in amino acids: CASSLAGPAGTDTQYF. The CDR3 coding sequence is TGTGCCAGCAGCTTAGCGGGACCAGCAGGCACAGATACGCAGTATTTT.

This chain joins TRBV15 and TRBJ2-6; D gene uncertain. The V end lost 0 bases, the J end lost 2 bases, and 8 bases lay between the germline ends. The CDR3 extends over 16 amino acids. Germline CDR1 reads LNHNV; CDR2 reads YYDKDF (reference sequence). The CDR3 sequence: CATSRDLLTGANVLTF. The CDR3 region has the DNA TGTGCCACCAGCAGAGATCTACTGACTGGGGCCAACGTCCTGACTTTC.